Listed below are T cell receptor beta chains from one sample, sequenced in a study of blood T cell repertoires in COVID-19. TCRdb's copy holds only in-frame clones and misses some; the assay was immunoSEQ multiplex PCR. Among a few hundred thousand clones listed, approximately 90% were seen once. Sequencing was performed on PBMCs or T cells enriched from blood (not recorded which). All receptors come from a woman aged 25-40 years who had recovered from COVID-19. The CDR3 runs from the conserved cysteine through the conserved F or W. Fields, in order: clone size, D gene, V gene, J gene, CDR3 DNA, CDR3 protein. The D gene is left open where the match is weak. The size entry is marked missing in some rows and otherwise reads once, few, many or a size class.

>.|.|TRBV28|TRBJ2-1
TGTGCCAGCAGTCTCAATGAGCAGTTCTTC
CASSLNEQFF
>.|TRBD1|TRBV11-2|TRBJ2-4
TGTGCCAGCAGCCCCCGGACAGGGTGGATGCCCGGATTC
CASSPRTGWMPGF
>.|.|TRBV25-1|TRBJ1-3
TGTGCCAGCAGTGGTAACAGCCATTCTGGAAACACCATATATTTT
CASSGNSHSGNTIYF
>.|TRBD1|TRBV2|TRBJ1-1
TGTGCCAGCGGTGGGGACAGCATGAACACTGAAGCTTTCTTT
CASGGDSMNTEAFF
>.|.|TRBV18|TRBJ1-1
TGTGCCAGCTCGGCCGGGATGAACACTGAAGCTTTCTTT
CASSAGMNTEAFF
>.|TRBD1|TRBV10-2|TRBJ1-2
TGCGCCAGCAGTGTCGGACAGGGGGGCGTCTATGGCTACACCTTC
CASSVGQGGVYGYTF
>.|.|TRBV6-1|TRBJ1-2
TGTGCCAGCAGTGAATCCGGAGGCTATGGCTACACCTTC
CASSESGGYGYTF
>.|.|TRBV10-3|TRBJ1-4
TGTGCCATCAGTGGGGTGGGGGCCAATGAAAAACTGTTTTTT
CAISGVGANEKLFF
>once|.|TRBV6-5|TRBJ2-2
TGTGCCAGCAGAAACAGGGCCCGGGAGCTGTTTTTT
CASRNRARELFF
>.|.|TRBV5-4|TRBJ1-2
TGTGCCAGCAGCTCCTCACAGGACTATGGCTACACCTTC
CASSSSQDYGYTF
>.|TRBD2|TRBV2|TRBJ2-1
TGTGCCAGCAGTGTACTAGCGGCGGGGCGCAATGAGCAGTTCTTC
CASSVLAAGRNEQFF
>.|TRBD1|TRBV9|TRBJ2-3
TGTGCCAGCAGCGGACAGGGGAGCACAGATACGCAGTATTTT
CASSGQGSTDTQYF
>.|TRBD1|TRBV12-3/TRBV12-4|TRBJ1-2
TGTGCCAGCAGGGTGGGACAGAACTATGGCTACACCTTC
CASRVGQNYGYTF
>few|.|TRBV19|TRBJ1-1
TGTGCCAGTAGTATAGCAGGGGACACTGAAGCTTTCTTT
CASSIAGDTEAFF
>.|TRBD2|TRBV7-9|TRBJ2-1
TGTGCCAGCAGCTTAATAGCGGGGGGGCCGAACAATGAGCAGTTCTTC
CASSLIAGGPNNEQFF
>.|TRBD1|TRBV5-1|TRBJ2-2
TGCGCCAACACCCCCACAGGGGAGCCCACCGGGGAGCTGTTTTTT
CANTPTGEPTGELFF
>.|.|TRBV19|TRBJ2-1
TGTGCCAGTAGTACCTCCGGGACTTTCCAGCGTGAGCAGTTCTTC
CASSTSGTFQREQFF
>.|.|TRBV29-1|TRBJ1-3
TGCAGCGTTGATGGGGTGGAGGGTAGTGGAAACACCATATATTTT
CSVDGVEGSGNTIYF
>.|TRBD2|TRBV5-1|TRBJ2-5
TGCGCCAGCAGCGCTAGCGGGGGGGGCGAGACCCAGTACTTC
CASSASGGGETQYF
>.|.|TRBV6-1|TRBJ2-1
TGTGCCAGCAGTGAACGCGGGCACAATGAGCAGTTCTTC
CASSERGHNEQFF
>.|TRBD2|TRBV5-4|TRBJ2-1
TGTGCCAGCAGCTTTCGGGGGGGGTTTAGTGAGCAGTTCTTC
CASSFRGGFSEQFF
>few|.|TRBV7-2|TRBJ2-7
TGTGCCAGCAGTTGGCAGGAATCTGACGAGCAGTACTTC
CASSWQESDEQYF
>few|.|TRBV7-2|TRBJ1-1
TGTGCCAGCAGCCCATACCAGGGCATGAACACTGAAGCTTTCTTT
CASSPYQGMNTEAFF
>.|.|TRBV25-1|TRBJ1-6
TGTGCCAGCACCCAAGTTGGGTGGGCATCACCCCTCCACTTT
CASTQVGWASPLHF
>.|.|TRBV14|TRBJ1-4
TGTGCCAGCAGCTACGGGACACGTAATGAAAAACTGTTTTTT
CASSYGTRNEKLFF
>.|.|TRBV15|TRBJ2-5
TGTGCCACACAGGGTGGGGAGACCCAGTACTTC
CATQGGETQYF